Listed below are T cell receptor beta chains from one sample, sequenced in a study of control samples from healthy donors and cancer patients. TCRdb's table, derived via immunoSEQ multiplex PCR, lists solely in-frame clones and lacks some. The sample consists of about 75,000 clones, 84% of them appearing once. Specimen: blood. The receptors stem from a man aged 50-59 years in good health. Each CDR3 is given with its conserved first and last residue. The order of the fields is J gene, clone size, V gene, D gene, CDR3 DNA, CDR3 protein. D genes are given only for firm matches. Expanded clones get a size class; other rows say once, few or many, or leave the size out.

j_gene: TRBJ2-3
abundance: .
v_gene: TRBV28
d_gene: .
CDR3nt: TGTGCCAGCAGTTTTGGCCCTACAATCACAGATACGCAGTATTTT
CDR3aa: CASSFGPTITDTQYF

j_gene: TRBJ2-7
abundance: .
v_gene: TRBV29-1
d_gene: TRBD1
CDR3nt: TGCAGCGTGACCCTGGACAGGGGGCTCGACGAGCAGTACTTC
CDR3aa: CSVTLDRGLDEQYF

j_gene: TRBJ2-7
abundance: .
v_gene: TRBV19
d_gene: .
CDR3nt: TGTGCCAGTACCTCTTCTAGCGTACCCTACGAGCAGTACTTC
CDR3aa: CASTSSSVPYEQYF

j_gene: TRBJ1-3
abundance: .
v_gene: TRBV28
d_gene: .
CDR3nt: TGTGCCAGCAGCCGCCTGCCAGGGGCGGACACCATATATTTT
CDR3aa: CASSRLPGADTIYF

j_gene: TRBJ2-5
abundance: once
v_gene: TRBV18
d_gene: .
CDR3nt: TGTGCCAGCTCACCGTACTCCGGGTATGAGACCCAGTACTTC
CDR3aa: CASSPYSGYETQYF

j_gene: TRBJ2-3
abundance: .
v_gene: TRBV9
d_gene: .
CDR3nt: TGTGCCAGCAGCCTGACTAGTCTGCCAGATACGCAGTATTTT
CDR3aa: CASSLTSLPDTQYF

j_gene: TRBJ2-1
abundance: .
v_gene: TRBV9
d_gene: TRBD1
CDR3nt: TGTGCCAGCAGCGGAACCGGGACAGCACATGAGCAGTTCTTC
CDR3aa: CASSGTGTAHEQFF

j_gene: TRBJ1-2
abundance: .
v_gene: TRBV4-1
d_gene: TRBD1
CDR3nt: TGCGCCAGCAGCCAAGGGAATTCCGGGACAGGGTGGTACTATGGCTACACCTTC
CDR3aa: CASSQGNSGTGWYYGYTF

j_gene: TRBJ1-2
abundance: few
v_gene: TRBV7-2
d_gene: .
CDR3nt: TGTGCCAGCAGCTTTGAACAGCAGCACGGCTACACCTTC
CDR3aa: CASSFEQQHGYTF

j_gene: TRBJ1-4
abundance: .
v_gene: TRBV19
d_gene: .
CDR3nt: TGTGCCAGTAGTACCCTAGGGGGGGCAGAAGAAAAACTGTTTTTT
CDR3aa: CASSTLGGAEEKLFF

j_gene: TRBJ2-7
abundance: .
v_gene: TRBV12-3/TRBV12-4
d_gene: .
CDR3nt: TGTGCCAGCAGTACCCAGGGCGAGCAGTACTTC
CDR3aa: CASSTQGEQYF

j_gene: TRBJ1-6
abundance: .
v_gene: TRBV7-8
d_gene: .
CDR3nt: TGTGCCAGCAGCGAGCGGGGTTCCTATAATTCACCCCTCCACTTT
CDR3aa: CASSERGSYNSPLHF

j_gene: TRBJ2-7
abundance: .
v_gene: TRBV10-1
d_gene: .
CDR3nt: TGCGCCAGCGGAGCGGGCGAGCAGTACTTC
CDR3aa: CASGAGEQYF

j_gene: TRBJ1-1
abundance: .
v_gene: TRBV29-1
d_gene: TRBD1
CDR3nt: TGCAGCACAAGACAGGGGGACACTGAAGCTTTCTTT
CDR3aa: CSTRQGDTEAFF

j_gene: TRBJ2-5
abundance: .
v_gene: TRBV5-4
d_gene: TRBD2
CDR3nt: TGTGCCAGCAGCCTAGGACTAGCGGGAGTGGAGACCCAGTACTTC
CDR3aa: CASSLGLAGVETQYF

j_gene: TRBJ2-3
abundance: .
v_gene: TRBV6-4
d_gene: TRBD2
CDR3nt: TGTGCCAGCAGTGACCCCGGGAGAAGCGGGAAACCCCACACAGATACGCAGTATTTT
CDR3aa: CASSDPGRSGKPHTDTQYF

j_gene: TRBJ2-7
abundance: .
v_gene: TRBV6-5
d_gene: TRBD1
CDR3nt: TGTGCCAGCAGTTACTATGGACAGGGGCGTAGCGAGCAGTACTTC
CDR3aa: CASSYYGQGRSEQYF

j_gene: TRBJ1-5
abundance: .
v_gene: TRBV5-6
d_gene: .
CDR3nt: TGTGCCAGCAGCTTGGGAAATCAGCCCCAGCATTTT
CDR3aa: CASSLGNQPQHF

j_gene: TRBJ2-2
abundance: .
v_gene: TRBV4-2
d_gene: .
CDR3nt: TGTGCCAGCAGACCTCTCGGGAAGAACACCGGGGAGCTGTTTTTT
CDR3aa: CASRPLGKNTGELFF

j_gene: TRBJ1-1
abundance: .
v_gene: TRBV18
d_gene: .
CDR3nt: TGTGCCAGCTCACCGCTTGTTGGGACCCCTCATGAAGCTTTCTTT
CDR3aa: CASSPLVGTPHEAFF

j_gene: TRBJ2-7
abundance: .
v_gene: TRBV7-2
d_gene: .
CDR3nt: TGTGCCAGCAGCCCGACAGGCCCCTACGAGCAGTACTTC
CDR3aa: CASSPTGPYEQYF

j_gene: TRBJ1-2
abundance: .
v_gene: TRBV28
d_gene: .
CDR3nt: TGTGCCAGCAGTTTAGAGGGGTACTTAGGGCAGGGTGGAGCTAACTATGGCTACACCTTC
CDR3aa: CASSLEGYLGQGGANYGYTF

j_gene: TRBJ2-1
abundance: .
v_gene: TRBV6-5
d_gene: TRBD1
CDR3nt: TGTGCCAGCAGAAGCGACAGGGCGGCCTACAATGAGCAGTTCTTC
CDR3aa: CASRSDRAAYNEQFF

j_gene: TRBJ1-3
abundance: .
v_gene: TRBV2
d_gene: .
CDR3nt: TGTGCCAGCAGTGCACAGGCTCCTAGCTCTGGAAACACCATATATTTT
CDR3aa: CASSAQAPSSGNTIYF

j_gene: TRBJ1-2
abundance: .
v_gene: TRBV6-5
d_gene: TRBD1
CDR3nt: TGTGCCAGCAGTCGGACAGGGGCCTATGGCTACACCTTC
CDR3aa: CASSRTGAYGYTF

j_gene: TRBJ2-7
abundance: few
v_gene: TRBV19
d_gene: TRBD2
CDR3nt: TGTGCCAGTACACTAGCGGGAGTAGGCGAGCAGTACTTC
CDR3aa: CASTLAGVGEQYF

j_gene: TRBJ1-1
abundance: .
v_gene: TRBV24-1
d_gene: TRBD1
CDR3nt: TGTGCCACCAGAGGGACAGGGGTTACTGAAGCTTTCTTT
CDR3aa: CATRGTGVTEAFF

j_gene: TRBJ2-7
abundance: .
v_gene: TRBV28
d_gene: .
CDR3nt: TGTGCCAGCAGTTGGCAGGCGAGCTCCTACGAGCAGTACTTC
CDR3aa: CASSWQASSYEQYF

j_gene: TRBJ2-7
abundance: once
v_gene: TRBV18
d_gene: .
CDR3nt: TGTGCCAGCTCAGCGGACTCCTACGAGCAGTACTTC
CDR3aa: CASSADSYEQYF

j_gene: TRBJ1-4
abundance: .
v_gene: TRBV30
d_gene: .
CDR3nt: TGTGCCTGGAGTGGAATCACGAGGAATGAAAAACTGTTTTTT
CDR3aa: CAWSGITRNEKLFF

j_gene: TRBJ1-3
abundance: .
v_gene: TRBV3-1/TRBV3-2
d_gene: .
CDR3nt: TGTGCCAGCAGCCAAGATAAGGGGCGAGGGGGAAACACCATATATTTT
CDR3aa: CASSQDKGRGGNTIYF

j_gene: TRBJ2-7
abundance: .
v_gene: TRBV30
d_gene: TRBD2
CDR3nt: TGTGCGGGCTACACGCCGGGCGGGAGGTGGGCCTACGAGCAGTACTTC
CDR3aa: CAGYTPGGRWAYEQYF

j_gene: TRBJ2-2
abundance: .
v_gene: TRBV24-1
d_gene: TRBD2
CDR3nt: TGTGCCGCCAGTGATCTAGCGGGAGGGCCGGACACCGGGGAGCTGTTTTTT
CDR3aa: CAASDLAGGPDTGELFF

j_gene: TRBJ2-4
abundance: .
v_gene: TRBV6-4
d_gene: .
CDR3nt: TGTGCCGGCAGCCGGAGGGGAAACATTCAGTACTTC
CDR3aa: CAGSRRGNIQYF

j_gene: TRBJ1-1
abundance: .
v_gene: TRBV28
d_gene: .
CDR3nt: TGTGCCAGCAGTTGGGGACCCGAAGCTTTCTTT
CDR3aa: CASSWGPEAFF

j_gene: TRBJ1-5
abundance: few
v_gene: TRBV23-1
d_gene: .
CDR3nt: TGCGCCAGCAGTCAATCGAATAGCCCCCAGCATTTT
CDR3aa: CASSQSNSPQHF

j_gene: TRBJ1-2
abundance: .
v_gene: TRBV3-1/TRBV3-2
d_gene: .
CDR3nt: TGTGCCAGGATCATCACAACAGGGAGAAGGCCGCGTTGTGGCTACACCTTC
CDR3aa: CARIITTGRRPRCGYTF

j_gene: TRBJ2-7
abundance: .
v_gene: TRBV4-3
d_gene: TRBD1
CDR3nt: TGCGCCAGCAGCGCCGACAGGGGGCTGCGGGAGCAGTACTTC
CDR3aa: CASSADRGLREQYF

j_gene: TRBJ2-5
abundance: .
v_gene: TRBV24-1
d_gene: TRBD1
CDR3nt: TGTGCCACCAGTGAGCGACAGGGGAGTGAGACCCAGTACTTC
CDR3aa: CATSERQGSETQYF

j_gene: TRBJ1-2
abundance: .
v_gene: TRBV29-1
d_gene: .
CDR3nt: TGCAGCGTTGAAGAGAGGGGAGCTGGCTACACCTTC
CDR3aa: CSVEERGAGYTF

j_gene: TRBJ2-3
abundance: .
v_gene: TRBV25-1
d_gene: .
CDR3nt: TGTGCCAGCAGTGAATATTTTACAGGACCTACAGATACGCAGTATTTT
CDR3aa: CASSEYFTGPTDTQYF

j_gene: TRBJ2-5
abundance: .
v_gene: TRBV11-3
d_gene: .
CDR3nt: TGTGCCAGCAGCTTAGATGGGGGCTCGGGGGAGACCCAGTACTTC
CDR3aa: CASSLDGGSGETQYF

j_gene: TRBJ2-6
abundance: .
v_gene: TRBV7-9
d_gene: .
CDR3nt: TGTGCCAGCAGCCACCCTGGGAGAAATCCTCCCTCTGGGGCCAACGTCCTGACTTTC
CDR3aa: CASSHPGRNPPSGANVLTF

j_gene: TRBJ2-1
abundance: .
v_gene: TRBV12-3/TRBV12-4
d_gene: TRBD2
CDR3nt: TGTGCCAGTAAGCGGGAGGTCCACAATGAGCAGTTCTTC
CDR3aa: CASKREVHNEQFF

j_gene: TRBJ1-6
abundance: .
v_gene: TRBV7-9
d_gene: .
CDR3nt: TGTGCCAGCAGCTTAACGGGTTCACCCCTCCACTTT
CDR3aa: CASSLTGSPLHF

j_gene: TRBJ1-3
abundance: .
v_gene: TRBV30
d_gene: .
CDR3nt: TGTGCCTGGAGTGTAGGACATTCCTCTGGAAACACCATATATTTT
CDR3aa: CAWSVGHSSGNTIYF